The 9 T cell receptor beta chains below were found in one sample sequenced in a study of blood T cells in healthy people across ages. The second PCR ran roughly 6 to 11 cycles with a sample-barcoded 5' primer and J-beta primers. TCRdb redid the calling of the 5' RACE reads with MiXCR, one entry per CDR3 protein. The data contain hundreds of thousands of distinct CDR3 sequences, roughly 26% of them singletons. This sample was also put to use in a study of T cells of mothers and their children.

Sequencing was carried out using blood. The receptors stem from a boy younger than 18 in good health.

This clonotype has just a few counts. This chain joins TRBV12-3 or TRBV12-4 and TRBJ2-5; perhaps TRBD1 as D (5 bases). This CDR3 has 15 residues. Trimming left V 0 bases short and J 7 bases short, with 15 bases between. CDR3 loop: CASSLAGATPGTQYF. CDR3 DNA: TGTGCCAGCAGTTTAGCAGGGGCCACCCCCGGGACCCAGTACTTC.

The genes are TRBV5-1 and TRBJ2-5; the D is unclear. V shed 6 bases and J shed 2 bases, with 8 bases lying between them. The germline V gene encodes CDR1 SGHRS and CDR2 YFSETQ. There are 12 residues in the CDR3. The CDR3 protein is CASTSDQETQYF. As DNA, the CDR3 is TGCGCCAGCACGTCAGATCAAGAGACCCAGTACTTC.

The V gene is TRBV5-1, the J gene TRBJ1-2, with TRBD1 as a possible D gene (6 bases). Trimming left V 7 bases short and J 4 bases short, with 14 bases between. The CDR3 has 13 residues. Germline lookup yields CDR1 SGHRS and CDR2 YFSETQ. CDR3 sequence: CASFALRGYGYTF. The CDR3 nucleotides are TGCGCCAGCTTCGCGCTCAGGGGCTATGGCTACACCTTC.

This clonotype turned up a few times. This chain joins TRBV13 and TRBJ2-5, with 13 positions matching TRBD2. The CDR3 runs 15 residues. Germline V gene sequence: CDR1 PRHDT, CDR2 FYEKMQ (reference sequence). Germline trimming cut 4 bases from V and 3 bases from J; bases unmatched to any gene: 2. This CDR3 is CASSWGTSGEETQYF. The CDR3 bases are TGTGCCAGCAGCTGGGGGACTAGCGGGGAAGAGACCCAGTACTTC.

The chain recombines TRBV12-3 or TRBV12-4 with TRBJ2-7; 7 bases line up with TRBD2. V trimming: 7 bases; J trimming: 3 bases; junction bases outside the gene matches: 15. The CDR3 totals 16 residues. The CDR3, as DNA: TGTGCCAGCACCCTCAGCGGGGCCAGAGTAAGCTACGAGCAGTACTTC. Its protein is CASTLSGARVSYEQYF.

This clonotype came up a few times. V usage is TRBV4-1 and J usage is TRBJ1-5, with TRBD1 as a possible D gene (5 bases). Trimming pared 5 bases from V and 3 bases from J, leaving 14 bases between. The CDR3 loop spans 15 amino acids. Germline V lookup: CDR1 MGHRA, CDR2 YSYEKL. The CDR3: CASSIQGYVNQPQHF. The DNA for the CDR3 is TGCGCCAGCAGCATTCAGGGATACGTCAATCAGCCCCAGCATTTT.

The rearrangement uses TRBV5-1 and TRBJ1-4, with D tentatively TRBD1 (5 bases). V was trimmed by 2 bases and J by 3 bases, leaving 8 bases between them. Germline V lookup: CDR1 SGHRS, CDR2 YFSETQ. This CDR3 spans 14 amino acids. The chain's CDR3 is CASSLQTANEKLFF. The CDR3 DNA reads as TGCGCCAGCAGCTTACAGACAGCTAATGAAAAACTGTTTTTT.

The V and J genes are TRBV15 and TRBJ2-5; 8 bases fit TRBD1. Germline V gives CDR1 LNHNV, CDR2 YYDKDF (reference sequence). The junction had 8 bases not matched to a gene; V was cut back by 0 bases and J by 5 bases. The CDR3 is made up of 16 amino acids. The CDR3 DNA sequence: TGTGCCACCAGCAGAGAATCTCAGGGGGCAGGGGAGACCCAGTACTTC. Protein sequence: CATSRESQGAGETQYF.

V and J are TRBV7-9 and TRBJ2-1, with a possible D match to TRBD1 (5 bases). CDR1 is SEHNR, CDR2 FQNEAQ, per germline (reference sequence). Trimming pared 5 bases from V and 8 bases from J, leaving 22 bases between. The CDR3 is made up of 16 amino acids. CDR3 nucleotides: TGTGCCAGCAGCCAGCCTGCAGGGCCGGATAACGATGAGCAGTTCTTC. Residues: CASSQPAGPDNDEQFF. The full variable domain, rest sourced from reference TRBV7-9 and TRBJ2-1, is DTGVSQNPRHKITKRGQNVTFRCDPISEHNRLYWYRQTLGQGPEFLTYFQNEAQLEKSRLLSDRFSAERPKGSFSTLEIQRTEQGDSAMYLCASSQPAGPDNDEQFFGPGTRLTVL.